This TCR beta chain is from a study of T-cell memory formation after mild COVID-19. CDR1 is SGHVS and CDR2 is FNYEAQ in the germline V gene. Losses at the gene ends were 5 bases for V and 7 bases for J; bases not matched to a gene: 9. The CDR3 totals 15 residues. TCR alpha and TCR beta cDNA libraries carrying sample barcodes and UMIs were produced by 5'RACE using constant-segment primers. TCRdb recomputed calls from the 5' RACE reads with MiXCR, one row per CDR3 protein. The table has approximately 89,000 distinct CDR3 sequences, about 23% seen once. The TCR was taken from a man younger than 30 who had mild COVID-19 (a few samples of this study predate the infection). Cell type and time point are not known. The J gene is TRBJ2-2, the V gene TRBV7-6; 8 positions agree with TRBD1. The sample consisted of PBMCs or a T cell subset sorted from them (not recorded which). The CDR3 DNA sequence: TGTGCCAGCAGCCAGGGCCAGGGGGCTAACGGGGAGCTGTTTTTT. Protein sequence: CASSQGQGANGELFF.